This paragraph reports one T cell receptor (beta chain). The antigen it recognizes is unknown. Base qualities are not recorded, but no much larger clone differs from it by a single base. The sample is drawn from a study of blood T cell repertoires in COVID-19 (TCRdb year 2020). Study-wide context: Samples covering the acute and convalescent phases of COVID-19 were provided by collaborators in the United States, Italy and Spain. HLA class I and class II types, where available, came from metadata supplied by the sample provider rather than from assay-based typing. The repertoires were made available in a free public database intended to serve as a resource for research on the immune response to SARS-CoV-2. Samples came from the ongoing ImmuneRACE study (first 160 participants) plus 1,254 subjects from 6 global collaborators. Deeply sampled blood TCRbeta repertoires from subjects exposed to, actively infected with, or recovered from COVID-19 were included in the dataset. The prospective study material was composed of cDNA or gDNA derived from T cells, B-cell-depleted T cells, or PBMCs. Sample metadata almost always included a de-identified subject ID, COVID-19 status, age in years and sex.

The collaborating institutions used their own protocols to collect whole blood in K2EDTA tubes. Collaborator samples were shipped for TCRbeta analysis as frozen whole blood, isolated PBMCs, or DNA extracted from either sample type. The immunoSEQ Assay, a bias-controlled multiplex PCR, was used to amplify TCRbeta CDR3 regions from genomic DNA. On the study's bioinformatics: Nucleated cell counts per sample were estimated from amplification of reference gene primers within the assay. To quantify the absolute abundance of each unique TCRbeta CDR3 rearrangement, sequence reads were collapsed and filtered. Productive Simpson clonality was computed per sample as the square root of Simpson's diversity index over productive rearrangements. In TCRdb, the immuneACCESS table is reduced to in-frame sequences with V and J assigned. These tables do not hold every clone; where another copy was compared, an unresolved V gene accounts for under half, and the others remain unexplained. For V, J and clone size, that table is used; D and trimming come from the DNA. The sample profile shows 150,000 or so clones; 82% of them were found once. In total, the top ten clones hold roughly 15% of the sample.

CDR1 and CDR2 are read off the germline V gene (reference sequence) as LGHDT and YNNKEL. Its CDR3 holds 16 amino acids, cysteine through phenylalanine. The retained sequence is limited to the CDR3, 48 bases, with the frame set at the first base. Relative to germline, V is missing 0 bases and J is missing 4 bases, with 6 bases of the junction outside any gene match. Points the paper makes about the study in general: The amount of clinical and demographic metadata varied by source and participant and was provided uncurated.

The source material was peripheral blood. The chain couples TRBV3-1 (or the pseudogene TRBV3-2) to TRBJ2-3, and 8 junction bases match TRBD1. This TCR derives from a human donor with acute or convalescent COVID-19. The donor label of this sample is uncertain. The CDR3 region reads CASSQEVGQVADTQYF. The DNA sequence is TGTGCCAGCAGCCAAGAGGTGGGACAGGTCGCAGATACGCAGTATTTT.